A selection of T cell receptor beta chains follows, all from one sample in a study of T-cell memory formation after mild COVID-19. In TCRdb, the 5' RACE reads were re-called with MiXCR into one record per CDR3 protein. The table records around 310,000 distinct CDR3 sequences, less than 25% of them present only once. Sequenced: PBMCs or a T cell subset sorted from them (not recorded which). The origin of the receptors is a man between 18 and 29 years old who had mild COVID-19 (a few samples of this study predate the infection). Cell type and time point are not known. The CDR3 runs from the conserved cysteine through the conserved F or W. Fields, in order: CDR3 length, V gene, D gene, J gene, clone size, CDR3 protein, CDR3 DNA. A D gene is named only where the DNA matches it firmly. Only part of the rows carry a size: once, few, many, or a class if the clone is expanded.

>13|TRBV15|.|TRBJ1-5|few
CATSIQGGQPQHF
TGTGCCACCAGCATACAGGGTGGGCAGCCCCAGCATTTT
>15|TRBV7-2|.|TRBJ1-2|many
CASSLESQGMGGYTF
TGTGCCAGCAGCTTAGAGAGTCAGGGGATGGGTGGCTACACCTTC
>16|TRBV19|TRBD1|TRBJ1-6|few
CASEGRRGRSNSPLHF
TGTGCCAGTGAGGGGCGCAGGGGGAGATCTAATTCACCCCTCCACTTT
>12|TRBV12-3/TRBV12-4|.|TRBJ2-5|.
CASSLAPATQYF
TGTGCCAGCAGTTTAGCCCCGGCGACCCAGTACTTC
>13|TRBV19|TRBD1|TRBJ1-6|many
CASGQGGNSPLHF
TGTGCCAGCGGACAGGGCGGGAATTCACCCCTCCACTTT
>15|TRBV4-1|TRBD1|TRBJ2-3|.
CASSYRGTPVDTQYF
TGCGCCAGCAGTTACAGGGGCACCCCCGTGGATACGCAGTATTTT
>14|TRBV25-1|.|TRBJ2-5|.
CASSERIVGETQYF
TGTGCCAGCAGTGAACGAATCGTAGGGGAGACCCAGTACTTC
>13|TRBV30|TRBD2|TRBJ2-1|.
CAGLAGGSTEQFF
TGTGCCGGCCTAGCGGGGGGATCAACAGAGCAGTTCTTC
>18|TRBV7-2|TRBD2|TRBJ2-2|.
CASSLARLAGGPAGELFF
TGTGCCAGCAGCTTAGCGCGCCTAGCGGGGGGGCCGGCCGGGGAGCTGTTTTTT
>16|TRBV5-1|.|TRBJ2-1|many
CASSLDSRTPYNEQFF
TGCGCCAGCAGCTTAGACAGCCGTACCCCCTACAATGAGCAGTTCTTC
>14|TRBV20-1|.|TRBJ1-5|few
CSARTGTRDQPQHF
TGCAGTGCTAGGACCGGGACCCGCGATCAGCCCCAGCATTTT
>14|TRBV12-3/TRBV12-4|.|TRBJ1-6|few
CASRPDGQNSPLHF
TGTGCCAGCAGACCTGACGGACAAAATTCACCCCTCCACTTT
>14|TRBV5-1|.|TRBJ2-3|few
CASSGGRSSDTQYF
TGCGCCAGCAGCGGGGGACGGTCATCAGATACGCAGTATTTT
>15|TRBV5-1|.|TRBJ2-1|.
CASSFGGRGNNEQFF
TGCGCCAGCAGCTTCGGGGGCAGGGGTAACAATGAGCAGTTCTTC
>14|TRBV28|TRBD1|TRBJ1-4|.
CASITSGTGEKLFF
TGTGCCAGCATTACTTCCGGGACAGGTGAAAAACTGTTTTTT
>15|TRBV10-3|.|TRBJ2-7|few
CAISEEGISSYEQYF
TGTGCCATCAGTGAGGAAGGTATTAGCTCCTACGAGCAGTACTTC
>16|TRBV6-5|TRBD2|TRBJ2-3|few
CASRLLAGGPVGTQYF
TGTGCCAGCAGGCTACTAGCGGGGGGGCCCGTGGGGACGCAGTATTTT
>15|TRBV29-1|.|TRBJ1-2|once
CSVEDTTEANYGYTF
TGCAGCGTTGAAGATACTACCGAAGCTAACTATGGCTACACCTTC
>14|TRBV20-1|.|TRBJ2-3|.
CSTQPGPYTDTQYF
TGCAGTACCCAACCGGGACCATACACAGATACGCAGTATTTT